This TCR beta chain was obtained from a study of early stage breast cancer tumors. Whole-study context: Each sample averaged roughly 10-fold read coverage.

This CDR3 has 13 residues. V trimming: 7 bases; J trimming: 6 bases; junction bases outside the gene matches: 9. From germline, CDR1 is LNHDA and CDR2 SQIVND (reference sequence). Data came from immunoSEQ multiplex PCR; TCRdb stores just in-frame clones and leaves some out. The sample shows 40,000 to 60,000 clones, just under 80% of them seen only once. The source material was blood. This TCR derives from a person in their 40s with breast cancer. The chain recombines TRBV19 with TRBJ2-7, with 7 bases identical to TRBD2. This chain's CDR3 is CASITAGEGEQYF. CDR3 sequence (DNA): TGTGCCAGTATTACCGCGGGAGAGGGCGAGCAGTACTTC.